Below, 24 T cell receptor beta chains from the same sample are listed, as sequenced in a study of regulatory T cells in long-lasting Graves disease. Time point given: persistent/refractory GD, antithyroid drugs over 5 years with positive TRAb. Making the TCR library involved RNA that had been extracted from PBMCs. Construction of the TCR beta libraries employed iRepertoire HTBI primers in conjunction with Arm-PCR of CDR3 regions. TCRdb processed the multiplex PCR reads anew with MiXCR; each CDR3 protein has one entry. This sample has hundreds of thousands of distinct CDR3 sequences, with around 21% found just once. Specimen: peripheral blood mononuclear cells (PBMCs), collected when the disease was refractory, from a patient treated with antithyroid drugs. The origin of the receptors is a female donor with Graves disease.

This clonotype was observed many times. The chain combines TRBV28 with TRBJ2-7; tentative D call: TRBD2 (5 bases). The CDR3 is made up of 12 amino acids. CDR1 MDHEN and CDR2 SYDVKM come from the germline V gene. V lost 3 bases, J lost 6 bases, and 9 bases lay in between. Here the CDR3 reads CASSFTGSEQYF. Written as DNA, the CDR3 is TGTGCCAGCAGTTTTACGGGAAGCGAGCAGTACTTC.

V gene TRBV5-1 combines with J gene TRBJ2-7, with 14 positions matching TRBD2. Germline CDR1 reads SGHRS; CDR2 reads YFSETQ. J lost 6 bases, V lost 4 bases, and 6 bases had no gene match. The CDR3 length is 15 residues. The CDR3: CASSGPGLAGVEQYF. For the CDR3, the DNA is TGCGCCAGCAGCGGGCCGGGACTAGCGGGAGTCGAGCAGTACTTC.

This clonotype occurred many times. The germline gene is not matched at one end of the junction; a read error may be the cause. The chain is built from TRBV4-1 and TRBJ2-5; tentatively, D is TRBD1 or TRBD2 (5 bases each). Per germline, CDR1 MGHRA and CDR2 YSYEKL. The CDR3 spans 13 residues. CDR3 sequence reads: CASSRFEPGQMLF. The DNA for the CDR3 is TGCGCCAGCAGCCGATTCGAACCGGGGCAGATGCTATTC.

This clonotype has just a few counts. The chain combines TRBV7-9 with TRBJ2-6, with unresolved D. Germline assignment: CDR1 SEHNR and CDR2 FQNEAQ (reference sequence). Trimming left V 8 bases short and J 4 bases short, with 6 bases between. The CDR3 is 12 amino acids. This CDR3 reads CASLKGANVLTF. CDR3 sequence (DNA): TGTGCCAGCCTCAAGGGGGCCAACGTCCTGACTTTC. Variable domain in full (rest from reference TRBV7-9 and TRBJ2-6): DTGVSQNPRHKITKRGQNVTFRCDPISEHNRLYWYRQTLGQGPEFLTYFQNEAQLEKSRLLSDRFSAERPKGSFSTLEIQRTEQGDSAMYLCASLKGANVLTFGAGSRLTVL.

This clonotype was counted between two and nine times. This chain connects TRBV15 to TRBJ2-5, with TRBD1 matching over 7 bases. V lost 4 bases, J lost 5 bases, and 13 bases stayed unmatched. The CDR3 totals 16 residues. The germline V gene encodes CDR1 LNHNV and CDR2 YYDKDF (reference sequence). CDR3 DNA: TGTGCCACCAGCACCCGACTTGAGGGCAGGGGGGAGACCCAGTACTTC. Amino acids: CATSTRLEGRGETQYF.

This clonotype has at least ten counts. CDR3 DNA: TGTGCCAGCACTTTTCGGGGGCGGGACTACACCTTC. Translated: CASTFRGRDYTF. This chain uses TRBV28 with TRBJ1-2; tentatively, D is TRBD1 (6 bases). The CDR3 spans 12 residues. Deletions cut 7 bases from V and 10 bases from J, with 16 bases between. Germline CDR1 reads MDHEN; CDR2 reads SYDVKM.

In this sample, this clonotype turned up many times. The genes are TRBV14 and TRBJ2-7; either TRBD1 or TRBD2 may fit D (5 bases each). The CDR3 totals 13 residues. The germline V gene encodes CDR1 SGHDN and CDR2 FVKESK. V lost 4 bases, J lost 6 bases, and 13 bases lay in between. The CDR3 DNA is TGTGCCAGCAGCCGCCGAGGGGTGGGCGAGCAGTACTTC. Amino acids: CASSRRGVGEQYF.

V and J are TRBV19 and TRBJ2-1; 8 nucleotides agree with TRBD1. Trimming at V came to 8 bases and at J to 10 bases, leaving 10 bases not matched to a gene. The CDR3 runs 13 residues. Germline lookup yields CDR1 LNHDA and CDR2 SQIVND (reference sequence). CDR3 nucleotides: TGTGCCAGTCGGCCAGGGGGCGTCGAGGAGCAGTTCTTC. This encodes CASRPGGVEEQFF.

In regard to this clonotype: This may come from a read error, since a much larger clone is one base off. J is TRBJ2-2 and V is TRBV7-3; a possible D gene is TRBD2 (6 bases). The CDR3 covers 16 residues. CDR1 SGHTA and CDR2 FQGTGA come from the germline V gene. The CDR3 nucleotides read TGTGCCAGCAGCCCCAGACCTCGGGCGAACACCGGGGGGCTGTTTTTT. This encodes CASSPRPRANTGGLFF.

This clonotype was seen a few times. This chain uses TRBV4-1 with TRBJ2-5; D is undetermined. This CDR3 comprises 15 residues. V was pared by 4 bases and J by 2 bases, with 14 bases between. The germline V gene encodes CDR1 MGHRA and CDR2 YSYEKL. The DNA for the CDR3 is TGCGCCAGCAGCCCAGCGCCAACGAAACAAGAGACCCAGTACTTC. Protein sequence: CASSPAPTKQETQYF.

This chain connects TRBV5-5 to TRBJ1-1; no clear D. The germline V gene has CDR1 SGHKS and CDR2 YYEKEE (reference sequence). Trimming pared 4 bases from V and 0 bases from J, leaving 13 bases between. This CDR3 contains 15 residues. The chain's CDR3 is CASSQNDNMNTEAFF. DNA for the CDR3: TGTGCCAGCAGCCAAAACGATAACATGAACACTGAAGCTTTCTTT.

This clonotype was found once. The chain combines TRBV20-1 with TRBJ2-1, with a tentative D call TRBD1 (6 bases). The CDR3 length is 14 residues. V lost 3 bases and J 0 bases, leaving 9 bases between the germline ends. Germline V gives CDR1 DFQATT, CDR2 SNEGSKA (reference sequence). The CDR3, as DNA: TGCAGTGCTAGTCTAGGGGGCTCCTACAATGAGCAGTTCTTC. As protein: CSASLGGSYNEQFF.

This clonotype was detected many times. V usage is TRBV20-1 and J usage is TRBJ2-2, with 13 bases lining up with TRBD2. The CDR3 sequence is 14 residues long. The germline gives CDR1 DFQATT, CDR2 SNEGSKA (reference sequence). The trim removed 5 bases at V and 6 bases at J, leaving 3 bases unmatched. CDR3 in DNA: TGCAGTGCTGGGACTAGCGGGACGGCCGGGGAGCTGTTTTTT. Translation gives CSAGTSGTAGELFF.

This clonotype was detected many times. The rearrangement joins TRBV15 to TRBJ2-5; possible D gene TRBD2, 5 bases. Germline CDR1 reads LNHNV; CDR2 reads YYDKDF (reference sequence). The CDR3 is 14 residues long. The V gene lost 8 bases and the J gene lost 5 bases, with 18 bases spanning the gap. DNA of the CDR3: TGTGCCACCTCGCGACTCGGGATGACGGAGACCCAGTACTTC. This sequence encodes CATSRLGMTETQYF.

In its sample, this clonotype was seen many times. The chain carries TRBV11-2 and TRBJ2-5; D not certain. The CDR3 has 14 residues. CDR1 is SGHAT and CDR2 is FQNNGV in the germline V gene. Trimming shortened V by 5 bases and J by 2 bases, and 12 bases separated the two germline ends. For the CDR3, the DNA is TGTGCCAGCAGCCCCCCAAACAGTCAAGAGACCCAGTACTTC. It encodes CASSPPNSQETQYF.

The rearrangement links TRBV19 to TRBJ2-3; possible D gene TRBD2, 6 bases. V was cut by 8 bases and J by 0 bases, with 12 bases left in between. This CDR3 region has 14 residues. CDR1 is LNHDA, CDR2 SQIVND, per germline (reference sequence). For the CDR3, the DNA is TGTGCCAGTGGAGAGGGAGGTAGCACAGATACGCAGTATTTT. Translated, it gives CASGEGGSTDTQYF.

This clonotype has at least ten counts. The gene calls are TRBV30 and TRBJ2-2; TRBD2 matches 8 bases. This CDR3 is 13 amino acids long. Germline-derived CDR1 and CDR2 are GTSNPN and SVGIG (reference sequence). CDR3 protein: CAAGEPNTGELFF. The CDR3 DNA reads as TGTGCAGCGGGAGAACCGAACACCGGGGAGCTGTTTTTT.

CDR3 nucleotides: TGTGCCAGCAGCGGGGACGGGTATCAGCCCCAGCATTTT. It codes for CASSGDGYQPQHF. This chain joins TRBV7-9 and TRBJ1-5; tentative D call: TRBD1 (5 bases). The germline V gene has CDR1 SEHNR and CDR2 FQNEAQ (reference sequence). V was trimmed by 5 bases and J by 5 bases, leaving 10 bases between them. The CDR3 is made up of 13 amino acids.

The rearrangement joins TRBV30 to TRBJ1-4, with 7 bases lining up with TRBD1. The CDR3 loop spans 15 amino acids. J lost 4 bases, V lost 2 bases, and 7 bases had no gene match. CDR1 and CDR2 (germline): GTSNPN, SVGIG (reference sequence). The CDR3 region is CAWSPAGTVNEKLFF. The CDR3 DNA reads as TGTGCCTGGAGTCCAGCGGGGACAGTTAATGAAAAACTGTTTTTT.

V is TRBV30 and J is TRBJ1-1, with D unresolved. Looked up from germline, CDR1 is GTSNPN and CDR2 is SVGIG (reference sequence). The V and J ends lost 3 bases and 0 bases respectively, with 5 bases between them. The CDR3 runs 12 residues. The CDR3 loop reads CAWRGLNTEAFF. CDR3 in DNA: TGTGCCTGGAGAGGGCTGAACACTGAAGCTTTCTTT.

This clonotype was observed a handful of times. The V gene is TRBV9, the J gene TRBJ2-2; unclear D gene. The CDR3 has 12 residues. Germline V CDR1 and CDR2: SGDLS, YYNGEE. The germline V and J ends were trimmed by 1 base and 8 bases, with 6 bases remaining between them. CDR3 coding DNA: TGTGCCAGCAGCGTAATTGGGGGGGAGCTGTTTTTT. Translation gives CASSVIGGELFF.

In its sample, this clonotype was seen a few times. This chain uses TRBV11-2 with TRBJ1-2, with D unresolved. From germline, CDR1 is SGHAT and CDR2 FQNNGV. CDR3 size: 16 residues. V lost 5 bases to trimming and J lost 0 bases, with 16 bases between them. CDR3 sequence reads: CASSNLDRASNYGYTF. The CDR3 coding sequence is TGTGCCAGCAGCAACCTTGATAGGGCCTCTAACTATGGCTACACCTTC.

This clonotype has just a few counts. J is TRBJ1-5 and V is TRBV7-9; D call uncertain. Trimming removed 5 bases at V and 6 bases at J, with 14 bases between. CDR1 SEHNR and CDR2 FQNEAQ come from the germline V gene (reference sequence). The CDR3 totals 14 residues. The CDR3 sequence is CASSQSGYGQPQHF. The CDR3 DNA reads TGTGCCAGCAGCCAATCGGGGTACGGTCAGCCCCAGCATTTT.

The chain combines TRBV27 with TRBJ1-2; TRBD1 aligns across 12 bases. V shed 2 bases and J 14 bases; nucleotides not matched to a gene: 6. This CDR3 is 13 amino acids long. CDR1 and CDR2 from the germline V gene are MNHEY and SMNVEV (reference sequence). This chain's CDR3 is CASSLGDRGRRTF. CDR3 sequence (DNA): TGTGCCAGCAGTTTAGGGGACAGGGGGCGCAGAACCTTC.